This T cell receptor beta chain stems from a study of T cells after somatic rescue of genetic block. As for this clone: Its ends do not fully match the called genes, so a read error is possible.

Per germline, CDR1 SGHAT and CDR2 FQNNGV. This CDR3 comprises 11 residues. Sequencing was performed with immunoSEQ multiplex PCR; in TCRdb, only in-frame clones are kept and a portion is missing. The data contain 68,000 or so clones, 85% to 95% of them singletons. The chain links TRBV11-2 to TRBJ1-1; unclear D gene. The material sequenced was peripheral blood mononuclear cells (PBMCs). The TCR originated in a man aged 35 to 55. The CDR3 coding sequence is TGTGCCAGCAGCCTAAGCACTGATGCTTTCTTT. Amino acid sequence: CASSLSTDAFF.